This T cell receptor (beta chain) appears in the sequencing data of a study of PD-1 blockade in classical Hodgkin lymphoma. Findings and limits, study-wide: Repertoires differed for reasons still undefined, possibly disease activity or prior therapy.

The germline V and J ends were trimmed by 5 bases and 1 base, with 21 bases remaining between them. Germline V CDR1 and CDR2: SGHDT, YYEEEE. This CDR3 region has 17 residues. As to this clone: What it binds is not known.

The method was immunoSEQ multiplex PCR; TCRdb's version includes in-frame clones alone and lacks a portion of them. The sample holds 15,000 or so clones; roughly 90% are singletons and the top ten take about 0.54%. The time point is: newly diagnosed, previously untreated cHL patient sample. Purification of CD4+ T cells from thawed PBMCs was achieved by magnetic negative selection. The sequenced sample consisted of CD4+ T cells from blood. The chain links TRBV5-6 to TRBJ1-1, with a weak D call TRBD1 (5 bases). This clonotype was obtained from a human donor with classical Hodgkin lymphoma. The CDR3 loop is CASSHRLGRWANTEAFF. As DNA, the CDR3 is TGTGCCAGCAGTCACCGGTTGGGGCGCTGGGCGAACACTGAAGCTTTCTTT.